This T cell receptor beta chain was sequenced for a study of radiotherapy plus CTLA-4 blockade in lung cancer. CDR3 length: 15 amino acids. The V gene's germline CDR1 is MGHDK and CDR2 SYGVNS. V was trimmed by 3 bases and J by 4 bases, leaving 12 bases between them. Chemo-refractory metastatic non-small-cell lung cancer patients were treated with focal radiation plus CTLA-4 blockade with ipilimumab. Repertoires were generated with immunoSEQ multiplex PCR, while TCRdb's copy carries only in-frame clones and drops some. The repertoire has more than 50,000 clones, 76% of them found once; the top ten carry 2.5% to 3%.

The V and J genes are TRBV25-1 and TRBJ1-4, with D possibly TRBD1 on 5 matching bases. This clonotype originated in a human donor with non-small cell lung cancer who had a complete response to radiotherapy plus ipilimumab. Sequencing was performed on peripheral blood, taken from a patient treated with radiotherapy plus ipilimumab. CDR3 in amino acids: CASSEGGRDNEKLFF. CDR3 in DNA: TGTGCCAGCAGTGAGGGGGGGAGGGATAATGAAAAACTGTTTTTT.